The 19 T cell receptor beta chains below were found in one sample sequenced in a study of T cell clonotyping in hematopoietic cell transplantation. This sample's time point: recipient sample about 28 days before transplant, after cytoreduction. Sequencing used immunoSEQ multiplex PCR; TCRdb keeps in-frame clones, though not all of them. Among some 35,000 clones listed, 90% to 95% were seen once. The starting material was peripheral blood mononuclear cells, obtained before stem cell transplant. These receptors were obtained from a man aged 40-49 years with chronic myeloid leukemia. Some clones in this sample may be carry-over from other donors' samples.

V is TRBV14 and J is TRBJ1-6; D gene unclear. The V and J ends lost 1 base and 10 bases respectively, with 11 bases between them. There are 14 residues in the CDR3. The germline V gene has CDR1 SGHDN and CDR2 FVKESK. CDR3 coding DNA: TGTGCCAGCAGCCAAGCAATACGGGAATCACCCCTCCACTTT. This encodes CASSQAIRESPLHF.

The J gene is TRBJ2-7, the V gene TRBV28; TRBD2 matches at 7 bases. The CDR3 covers 14 residues. V lost 5 bases, J lost 2 bases, and 6 bases stayed unmatched. Germline V gives CDR1 MDHEN, CDR2 SYDVKM. In DNA form, the CDR3 reads TGTGCCAGCAGTGGGGGACTAACTCCCTACGAGCAGTACTTC. Protein sequence: CASSGGLTPYEQYF.

CDR3 sequence: CASSFMNRQFYGYTF. CDR3 DNA: TGTGCCAGCAGCTTTATGAATCGACAGTTCTATGGCTACACCTTC. The chain joins TRBV7-2 to TRBJ1-2, with D maybe TRBD1 (5 bases). Trimming pared 3 bases from V and 4 bases from J, leaving 15 bases between. The CDR3 has 15 amino acids. CDR1 SGHTA and CDR2 FQGNSA come from the germline V gene.

The sample holds one count of this clone. The chain links TRBV6-4 to TRBJ2-3, with 7 bases aligning to TRBD1. The trim removed 6 bases at V and 5 bases at J, leaving 5 bases unmatched. The CDR3 is 13 residues long. The germline V gene has CDR1 MRHNA and CDR2 SNTAGT. Here the CDR3 DNA reads TGTGCCAGCAGCTACAGGGGTGAAGATACGCAGTATTTT. Translated: CASSYRGEDTQYF.

The DNA for the CDR3 is TGTGCCAGCAGCCAAGGGGGAGAGACCCAGTACTTC. Translated, it gives CASSQGGETQYF. This chain links TRBV7-9 with TRBJ2-5, with TRBD1 as a possible D gene (6 bases). V gave up 5 bases and J gave up 4 bases, with 8 bases separating them. Germline assignment: CDR1 SEHNR and CDR2 FQNEAQ (reference sequence). The CDR3 runs 12 residues.

The chain carries TRBV7-2 and TRBJ1-2, with 8 bases aligning to TRBD1. V lost 0 bases, J lost 6 bases, and 3 bases stayed unmatched. Germline values: CDR1 SGHTA, CDR2 FQGNSA. This CDR3 spans 14 amino acids. CDR3 bases: TGTGCCAGCAGCTTAGCCTCAGGGGGCGATGGCTACACCTTC. Translating it yields CASSLASGGDGYTF.

This clone was observed a single time. The chain combines TRBV5-1 with TRBJ2-2; TRBD2 agrees at 9 bases. V dropped 5 bases and J dropped 2; count of bases not matched to a gene: 1. Looked up from germline, CDR1 is SGHRS and CDR2 is YFSETQ. The CDR3 is 14 residues long. The CDR3 nucleotides are TGCGCCAGCAGACTAGCGGGTAACACCGGGGAGCTGTTTTTT. Its protein product is CASRLAGNTGELFF.

The rearrangement joins TRBV28 to TRBJ2-7; D possibly corresponds to TRBD2 (7 bases). Germline V gives CDR1 MDHEN, CDR2 SYDVKM. This CDR3 region has 15 residues. Trimming stripped 5 bases from V and 3 bases from J, with 17 bases between. The CDR3 DNA reads as TGTGCCAGCAGTCCTTCCGGGGGGCAGGGCTACGAGCAGTACTTC. Residues: CASSPSGGQGYEQYF.

The genes are TRBV27 and TRBJ1-2; 9 nucleotides match TRBD1. The germline V gene encodes CDR1 MNHEY and CDR2 SMNVEV (reference sequence). J was trimmed by 4 bases and V by 7 bases; bases with no gene match: 10. The CDR3 loop spans 15 amino acids. As DNA, the CDR3 is TGTGCCAGCAAGGGGGTAGGGACAGGGCTCTATGGCTACACCTTC. Its protein product is CASKGVGTGLYGYTF.

This clone was counted once. The chain links TRBV28 to TRBJ1-1; 8 positions match TRBD1. Germline CDR1 MDHEN, CDR2 SYDVKM. The CDR3 extends over 17 amino acids. Trimming took 5 bases from V and 1 from J; bases not matched to a gene: 12. CDR3 amino acids: CASSTAGGLGGNTEAFF. Here the CDR3 DNA reads TGTGCCAGCAGTACAGCAGGGGGCTTAGGGGGGAACACTGAAGCTTTCTTT.

The chain carries TRBV2 and TRBJ1-3; the D is unclear. The CDR3 extends over 16 amino acids. V lost 0 bases to trimming and J lost 10 bases, with 19 bases between them. The germline V gene has CDR1 SNHLY and CDR2 FYNNEI. In DNA form, the CDR3 reads TGTGCCAGCAGTGAAGCGCGAGGCAGCGGCGTGGAGACCATATATTTT. This codes for CASSEARGSGVETIYF. Full variable domain (remainder filled in from reference TRBV2 and TRBJ1-3): EPEVTQTPSHQVTQMGQEVILRCVPISNHLYFYWYRQILGQKVEFLVSFYNNEISEKSEIFDDQFSVERPDGSNFTLKIRSTKLEDSAMYFCASSEARGSGVETIYFGEGSWLTVV.

This clone was seen once. The chain links TRBV6-6 to TRBJ2-2; tentatively, D is TRBD1 (5 bases). CDR1 and CDR2 (germline): MNHNY, SVGAGI (reference sequence). CDR3 length: 14 residues. V was trimmed by 2 bases and J by 7 bases, leaving 11 bases between them. This chain's CDR3 is CASSYGQGVGELFF. CDR3 DNA sequence: TGTGCCAGCAGTTACGGCCAGGGCGTCGGGGAGCTGTTTTTT.

Here the CDR3 reads CASSGAGRVYGYTF. The CDR3 bases are TGTGCCAGCAGTGGGGCAGGCAGGGTATATGGCTACACCTTC. The gene calls are TRBV6-1 and TRBJ1-2; D is perhaps TRBD1 (5 bases). In germline, CDR1 is MNHNS, CDR2 SASEGT. The CDR3 covers 14 residues. V was pared by 4 bases and J by 5 bases, with 14 bases between.

This chain uses TRBV2 with TRBJ2-1; 8 positions agree with TRBD2. J gave up 7 bases and V 9 bases, and 8 bases lay outside the gene matches. This CDR3 has 13 residues. Germline loops: CDR1 SNHLY, CDR2 FYNNEI. CDR3 coding DNA: TGTGCCAGGACGGGGGGGCCTAGTAATGAGCAGTTCTTC. Its protein product is CARTGGPSNEQFF.

This chain connects TRBV9 to TRBJ1-2; 7 bases agree with TRBD1. Per the germline V gene, CDR1 is SGDLS and CDR2 is YYNGEE. V shed 0 bases, J shed 2 bases, and the junction held 4 bases outside the gene matches. The CDR3 runs 15 residues. CDR3 nucleotides: TGTGCCAGCAGCGTAGGACAGGGTGGGAACTATGGCTACACCTTC. Protein sequence: CASSVGQGGNYGYTF.

V gene TRBV9 combines with J gene TRBJ2-2; D not resolved. V lost 0 bases to trimming and J lost 0 bases, with 9 bases between them. The CDR3 is 16 amino acids. Germline CDR1 SGDLS, CDR2 YYNGEE. Written as DNA, the CDR3 is TGTGCCAGCAGCGTAGTGCCCAGTGCGAACACCGGGGAGCTGTTTTTT. Translating gives CASSVVPSANTGELFF.

The chain is built from TRBV11-3 and TRBJ1-4, with no clear D. The germline CDR1 and CDR2 sequences are SGHNT and YENEEA. This CDR3 has 14 residues. Trimming pared 3 bases from V and 5 bases from J, leaving 10 bases between. The CDR3 DNA follows: TGTGCCAGCAGCTTGCGGCCTGAAAATGAAAAACTGTTTTTT. This codes for CASSLRPENEKLFF.

The chain is built from TRBV4-2 and TRBJ2-5; D gene unclear. V lost 0 bases and J lost 5, with 13 bases in between. The CDR3 consists of 15 residues. Germline V gene data show CDR1 as LGHNA and CDR2 as YNFKEQ. The CDR3 region is CASSQERTTRETQYF. The CDR3 nucleotides are TGTGCCAGCAGCCAAGAAAGAACTACCAGGGAGACCCAGTACTTC.

The rearrangement joins TRBV7-2 to TRBJ1-6; 7 nucleotides align to TRBD1. Germline trimming cut 3 bases from V and 8 bases from J; bases unmatched to any gene: 7. The CDR3 sequence is 15 residues long. Germline CDR1 reads SGHTA; CDR2 reads FQGNSA. The CDR3 DNA sequence: TGTGCCAGCAGCTTCCAGCGCAGGGGGGATTCACCCCTCCACTTT. Protein: CASSFQRRGDSPLHF.